This T cell receptor beta chain is from a study of T cell changes during pregnancy in multiple sclerosis. This table comes from immunoSEQ multiplex PCR, and its TCRdb copy is limited to in-frame clones, with some not included. The profile shows 40,000 to 65,000 clones, roughly 92% of them singletons. J lost 7 bases, V lost 0 bases, and 5 bases had no gene match. Per germline, CDR1 SGHRS and CDR2 YFSETQ. CDR3 length: 14 residues. The sample was CD4+ T cells from peripheral blood mononuclear cells, taken in the third trimester of pregnancy. The TCR originated in a female donor with multiple sclerosis, enrolled in a pregnancy study. V gene TRBV5-1 combines with J gene TRBJ1-2; 8 bases line up with TRBD1. The CDR3 DNA reads as TGCGCCAGCAGCTTGGGACAGGGGATCGGTGGCTACACCTTC. Translation: CASSLGQGIGGYTF.